The rows below give T cell receptor beta chains drawn from one sample of a study of T cells in Graves' hyperthyroidism and ophthalmopathy. MiXCR, run by TCRdb on the multiplex PCR reads, gives a single entry per CDR3 protein. The sample shows some 300,000 distinct CDR3 sequences, around 17% of them seen only once. Sequenced: blood. The source is a young man with Graves' hyperthyroidism. CDR3s include the opening cysteine and the closing phenylalanine or tryptophan. A D gene is named only where the DNA matches it firmly. Expanded clones are given a class, and other clones once, few, many or no size at all.

j_gene | abundance | v_gene | d_gene | CDR3aa | CDR3nt
TRBJ1-5 | NA | TRBV2 | NA | CASSFVGGLGQPQHF | TGTGCCAGCAGTTTCGTGGGGGGCTTAGGTCAGCCCCAGCATTTT
TRBJ2-1 | few | TRBV20-1 | TRBD2 | CSARGLPYSYNEQFF | TGCAGTGCTAGGGGACTACCCTACTCCTACAATGAGCAGTTCTTC
TRBJ1-1 | many | TRBV11-1 | NA | CASSLYTVEEAFF | TGTGCCAGCAGCTTATACACAGTAGAAGAAGCTTTCTTT
TRBJ2-5 | many | TRBV5-1 | TRBD2 | CASRFGLAGVETQYF | TGCGCCAGCAGGTTTGGACTAGCGGGAGTGGAGACCCAGTACTTC
TRBJ2-1 | NA | TRBV20-1 | NA | CNARESGGRNEQFF | TGCAATGCTAGAGAATCGGGCGGCCGTAATGAGCAGTTCTTC
TRBJ2-7 | NA | TRBV20-1 | TRBD2 | CSARAGLALAEQYF | TGCAGTGCTAGAGCCGGACTAGCTTTAGCCGAGCAGTACTTC
TRBJ2-1 | many | TRBV12-3/TRBV12-4 | NA | CASSFKSSYNEQFF | TGTGCCAGCAGTTTCAAGAGCTCCTACAATGAGCAGTTCTTC
TRBJ2-7 | many | TRBV7-2 | TRBD2 | CASSLSLAGLYEQYF | TGTGCCAGCAGCTTAAGCTTAGCGGGACTCTACGAGCAGTACTTC
TRBJ2-1 | NA | TRBV6-1 | TRBD2 | CASSPRLAGILPNNEQFF | TGTGCCAGCAGTCCGAGACTAGCGGGGATCCTCCCTAACAATGAGCAGTTCTTC
TRBJ2-7 | many | TRBV28 | NA | CASSPASTSSYEQYF | TGTGCCAGCAGCCCAGCCAGTACCAGCTCCTACGAGCAGTACTTC
TRBJ1-5 | NA | TRBV19 | NA | CASSYQFYSNRPQHF | TGTGCCAGTAGTTACCAGTTTTATAGCAATCGGCCCCAGCATTTT
TRBJ2-3 | few | TRBV4-1 | TRBD2 | CASSQEVGAGGTDTQYF | TGCGCCAGCAGCCAAGAGGTTGGGGCGGGGGGCACAGATACGCAGTATTTT
TRBJ1-5 | NA | TRBV11-2 | TRBD1 | CASSDSRTGGNQPQHF | TGTGCCAGCAGTGATTCCCGGACAGGGGGCAATCAGCCCCAGCATTTT
TRBJ1-4 | few | TRBV7-9 | NA | CASSFASGVEKLFF | TGTGCCAGCAGCTTTGCCTCAGGGGTTGAAAAACTGTTTTTT
TRBJ1-3 | many | TRBV11-3 | NA | CASSPSPSGNTIYF | TGTGCCAGCAGCCCCTCCCCGTCGGGAAACACCATATATTTT
TRBJ1-2 | few | TRBV24-1 | TRBD1 | CATSGTGTYGYTF | TGTGCCACCAGTGGGACAGGGACCTATGGCTACACCTTC
TRBJ2-7 | NA | TRBV5-4 | NA | CASSRNPYEQYF | TGTGCCAGCAGCCGGAACCCGTACGAGCAGTACTTC
TRBJ2-2 | NA | TRBV29-1 | NA | CSVIGNTGELFF | TGCAGCGTAATAGGAAACACCGGGGAGCTGTTTTTT
TRBJ1-1 | many | TRBV6-1 | NA | CASSQGNRLGNTEAFF | TGTGCCAGCAGTCAGGGGAATCGATTAGGGAACACTGAAGCTTTCTTT
TRBJ1-6 | NA | TRBV20-1 | TRBD1 | CSAPGQYNSPLHF | TGCAGTGCCCCGGGACAGTATAATTCACCCCTCCACTTT
TRBJ2-3 | NA | TRBV7-2 | TRBD1 | CASSSGQGGSTDTQYF | TGTGCCAGCAGCTCCGGACAGGGCGGTAGCACAGATACGCAGTATTTT
TRBJ2-7 | many | TRBV7-2 | TRBD2 | CASSSGTSGRAWSYEQYF | TGTGCCAGCAGCTCTGGGACTAGCGGGAGGGCCTGGTCCTACGAGCAGTACTTC
TRBJ2-1 | many | TRBV27 | NA | CASSGPGAFNNEQFF | TGTGCCAGCAGTGGGCCGGGGGCATTCAACAATGAGCAGTTCTTC
TRBJ1-3 | many | TRBV12-3/TRBV12-4 | TRBD1 | CASSLTDRRGNTIYF | TGTGCCAGCAGCCTTACGGACAGGCGCGGAAACACCATATATTTT
TRBJ2-2 | many | TRBV29-1 | TRBD2 | CSAGLPNTGELFF | TGCAGCGCGGGACTACCTAACACCGGGGAGCTGTTTTTT
TRBJ2-3 | few | TRBV24-1 | NA | CAARSTSATDTQYF | TGTGCCGCCCGCTCCACCTCGGCCACAGATACGCAGTATTTT
TRBJ1-5 | many | TRBV12-3/TRBV12-4 | NA | CASSFSSYSNQPQHF | TGTGCCAGCAGTTTTAGCAGTTATAGCAATCAGCCCCAGCATTTT
TRBJ1-1 | few | TRBV27 | NA | CASSFPLGEAFF | TGTGCCAGCAGTTTTCCCCTTGGGGAAGCTTTCTTT
TRBJ2-5 | NA | TRBV7-8 | NA | CASSLARSEETQYF | TGTGCCAGCAGCTTAGCGAGGTCCGAAGAGACCCAGTACTTC
TRBJ1-2 | many | TRBV12-3/TRBV12-4 | NA | CASSLLTKYGYTF | TGTGCCAGCAGTCTCTTGACGAAGTATGGCTACACCTTC
TRBJ2-4 | NA | TRBV14 | NA | CASSASSSGDIQYF | TGTGCCAGCTCCGCATCGAGCAGCGGCGACATTCAGTACTTC
TRBJ2-1 | NA | TRBV4-2 | TRBD2 | CASSPQPVAGEHNEQFF | TGTGCCAGCAGCCCTCAACCGGTAGCGGGAGAGCACAATGAGCAGTTCTTC
TRBJ1-1 | NA | TRBV14 | NA | CASSQEGLGSMNTEAFF | TGTGCCAGCAGCCAAGAGGGTCTCGGGAGCATGAACACTGAAGCTTTCTTT
TRBJ2-7 | few | TRBV9 | TRBD1 | CASSVGLSAGGEAYEQYF | TGTGCCAGCAGCGTAGGACTTTCTGCAGGGGGCGAAGCCTACGAGCAGTACTTC
TRBJ2-2 | few | TRBV4-2 | TRBD2 | CASSHLAGGTGELFF | TGTGCCAGCAGCCACCTAGCGGGGGGCACCGGGGAGCTGTTTTTT
TRBJ1-2 | NA | TRBV20-1 | NA | CSARGGGPYGYTF | TGCAGTGCTAGAGGCGGGGGCCCCTATGGCTACACCTTC
TRBJ2-3 | NA | TRBV29-1 | TRBD2 | CSKREQDTQYF | TGCAGCAAGCGGGAGCAAGATACGCAGTATTTT
TRBJ2-7 | many | TRBV11-1 | NA | CASSFHRTYEQYF | TGTGCCAGCAGCTTCCACAGAACCTACGAGCAGTACTTC
TRBJ2-5 | NA | TRBV4-1 | NA | CASSQDWGAGGRETQYF | TGCGCCAGCAGCCAAGATTGGGGGGCTGGGGGGAGGGAGACCCAGTACTTC
TRBJ2-3 | NA | TRBV12-3/TRBV12-4 | TRBD2 | CASSLLAGSSDTQYF | TGTGCCAGCAGTTTACTAGCGGGAAGCTCAGATACGCAGTATTTT
TRBJ1-4 | NA | TRBV29-1 | TRBD1 | CSVWTGTTNEKLFF | TGCAGCGTCTGGACAGGGACAACTAATGAAAAACTGTTTTTT
TRBJ1-2 | NA | TRBV28 | NA | CASYRARGYTF | TGTGCCAGTTACAGGGCTCGAGGCTACACCTTC
TRBJ1-2 | many | TRBV29-1 | NA | CSVARDYGYTF | TGCAGCGTTGCACGGGACTATGGCTACACCTTC
TRBJ2-7 | many | TRBV6-1 | NA | CASSEGGAFIYEQYF | TGTGCCAGCAGTGAAGGGGGGGCTTTCATCTACGAGCAGTACTTC
TRBJ2-4 | many | TRBV7-9 | TRBD2 | CASSLEFKAGEGEKNIQYF | TGTGCCAGCAGCTTAGAATTCAAAGCGGGAGAGGGGGAGAAAAACATTCAGTACTTC
TRBJ2-7 | many | TRBV6-5 | NA | CASSYASFRGGSYEQYF | TGTGCCAGCAGTTACGCCAGTTTTAGGGGGGGCTCCTACGAGCAGTACTTC
TRBJ2-2 | few | TRBV29-1 | NA | CTAGEANTGELFF | TGCACCGCCGGGGAAGCGAACACCGGGGAGCTGTTTTTT
TRBJ2-7 | many | TRBV6-2/TRBV6-3 | NA | CASSPRGPDEQYF | TGTGCCAGCAGCCCCCGTGGGCCCGACGAGCAGTACTTC
TRBJ2-5 | many | TRBV2 | TRBD1 | CASRGDRRYQETQYF | TGTGCCAGCAGGGGGGACAGGCGATACCAAGAGACCCAGTACTTC
TRBJ1-2 | few | TRBV20-1 | NA | CSAIPTVYGYTF | TGCAGTGCTATCCCGACGGTCTATGGCTACACCTTC
TRBJ2-1 | many | TRBV6-1 | TRBD2 | CASSPSAAGGSYNEQFF | TGTGCCAGCAGTCCTTCTGCGGCGGGGGGCTCCTACAATGAGCAGTTCTTC
TRBJ2-3 | many | TRBV24-1 | NA | CATSGQTTDTQYF | TGTGCCACCAGTGGTCAAACCACAGATACGCAGTATTTT
TRBJ2-2 | many | TRBV2 | TRBD2 | CASRPGTRAGELFF | TGTGCCAGCAGGCCCGGGACTAGGGCCGGGGAGCTGTTTTTT
TRBJ2-3 | many | TRBV20-1 | TRBD2 | CSARVFSRASGISDTQYF | TGCAGTGCTAGAGTTTTTTCTAGGGCTAGCGGGATCTCAGATACGCAGTATTTT
TRBJ1-1 | many | TRBV28 | NA | CASIRQDLMNTEAFF | TGTGCCAGCATTAGACAGGACCTGATGAACACTGAAGCTTTCTTT
TRBJ2-7 | many | TRBV7-3 | TRBD2 | CASSLGTSSYEQYF | TGTGCCAGCAGCTTGGGGACTAGCTCCTACGAGCAGTACTTC
TRBJ2-3 | many | TRBV7-2 | NA | CASSLALAGDTQYF | TGTGCCAGCAGCTTAGCACTAGCCGGAGATACGCAGTATTTT
TRBJ2-7 | many | TRBV28 | TRBD1 | CASRGTGGGDEQYF | TGTGCCAGCAGGGGGACAGGGGGAGGCGACGAGCAGTACTTC
TRBJ2-3 | many | TRBV12-3/TRBV12-4 | NA | CASSLGTPPDTQYF | TGTGCCAGCAGTTTAGGAACCCCCCCAGATACGCAGTATTTT
TRBJ2-1 | many | TRBV10-3 | NA | CAISEVGSPSSYNEQFF | TGTGCCATCAGTGAGGTGGGTAGCCCAAGCTCCTACAATGAGCAGTTCTTC